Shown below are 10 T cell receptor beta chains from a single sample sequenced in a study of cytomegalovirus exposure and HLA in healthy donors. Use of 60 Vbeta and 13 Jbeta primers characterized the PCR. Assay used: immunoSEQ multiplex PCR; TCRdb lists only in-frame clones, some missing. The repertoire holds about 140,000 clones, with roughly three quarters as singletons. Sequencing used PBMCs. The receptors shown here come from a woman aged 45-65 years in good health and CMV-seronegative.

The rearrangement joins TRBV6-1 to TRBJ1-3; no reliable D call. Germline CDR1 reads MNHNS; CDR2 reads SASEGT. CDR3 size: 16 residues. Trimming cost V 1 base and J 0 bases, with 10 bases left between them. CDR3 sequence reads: CASSEGGLRSGNTIYF. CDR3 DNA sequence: TGTGCCAGCAGTGAAGGTGGACTGCGCTCTGGAAACACCATATATTTT.

The DNA of the CDR3 is TGTGCCAGCAGCCTGGACAGCTTCTATGGCTACACCTTC. It codes for CASSLDSFYGYTF. The chain has TRBV11-2 and TRBJ1-2; the D gene is possibly TRBD1 (6 bases). V shed 5 bases and J shed 4 bases, with 11 bases lying between them. The CDR3 consists of 13 residues. Germline loops: CDR1 SGHAT, CDR2 FQNNGV.

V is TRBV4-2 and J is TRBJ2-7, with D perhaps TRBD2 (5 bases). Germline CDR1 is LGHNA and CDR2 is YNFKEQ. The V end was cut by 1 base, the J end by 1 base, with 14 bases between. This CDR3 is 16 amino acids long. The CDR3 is CASSQGTGFSSYEQYF. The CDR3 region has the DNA TGTGCCAGCAGCCAAGGGACGGGGTTCTCGTCCTACGAGCAGTACTTC.

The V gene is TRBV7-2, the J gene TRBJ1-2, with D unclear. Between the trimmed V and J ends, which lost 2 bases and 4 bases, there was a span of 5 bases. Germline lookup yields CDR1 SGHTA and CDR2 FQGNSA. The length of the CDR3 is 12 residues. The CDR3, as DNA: TGTGCCAGCAGCTTACGAGCCTATGGCTACACCTTC. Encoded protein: CASSLRAYGYTF.

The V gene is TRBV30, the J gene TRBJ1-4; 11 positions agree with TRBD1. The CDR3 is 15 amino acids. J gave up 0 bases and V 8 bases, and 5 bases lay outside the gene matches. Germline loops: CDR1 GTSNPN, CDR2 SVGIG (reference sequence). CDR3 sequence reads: CARRTGGATNEKLFF. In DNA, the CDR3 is TGTGCCCGTAGGACAGGGGGCGCAACTAATGAAAAACTGTTTTTT.

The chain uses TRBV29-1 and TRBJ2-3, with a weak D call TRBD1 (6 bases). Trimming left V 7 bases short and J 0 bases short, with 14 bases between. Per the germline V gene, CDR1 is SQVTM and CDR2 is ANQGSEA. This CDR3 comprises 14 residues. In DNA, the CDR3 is TGCAGCGCCAGAAGGACAGAAAGCACAGATACGCAGTATTTT. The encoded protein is CSARRTESTDTQYF.

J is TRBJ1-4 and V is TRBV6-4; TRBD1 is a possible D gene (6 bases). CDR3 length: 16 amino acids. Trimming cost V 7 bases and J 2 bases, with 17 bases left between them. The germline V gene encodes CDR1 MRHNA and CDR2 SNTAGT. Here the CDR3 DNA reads TGTGCCAGCATCTCCAATGGACAGCTGACTAATGAAAAACTGTTTTTT. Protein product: CASISNGQLTNEKLFF.

CDR3 DNA: TGTGCCAGCAGCCAAGCAAGGGCGACAGGGGCCTATGGCTACACCTTC. Amino acids: CASSQARATGAYGYTF. This chain links TRBV14 with TRBJ1-2; TRBD1 matches 8 bases. V trimming: 1 base; J trimming: 4 bases; junction bases outside the gene matches: 8. The CDR3 totals 16 residues. Germline values: CDR1 SGHDN, CDR2 FVKESK.

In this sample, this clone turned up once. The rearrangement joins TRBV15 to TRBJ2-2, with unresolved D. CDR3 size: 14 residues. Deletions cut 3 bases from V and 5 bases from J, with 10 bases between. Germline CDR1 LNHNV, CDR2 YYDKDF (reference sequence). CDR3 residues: CATSSTLETGELFF. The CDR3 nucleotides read TGTGCCACCAGCAGTACCCTAGAGACCGGGGAGCTGTTTTTT.

The CDR3 loop is CASSPAGESPLHF. CDR3 DNA sequence: TGTGCCAGCAGCCCAGCGGGGGAATCACCCCTCCACTTT. The rearrangement joins TRBV7-9 to TRBJ1-6; D is possibly TRBD1 (5 bases). This CDR3 is 13 amino acids long. The germline CDR1 and CDR2 sequences are SEHNR and FQNEAQ (reference sequence). Trimming removed 5 bases at V and 10 bases at J, with 12 bases between.